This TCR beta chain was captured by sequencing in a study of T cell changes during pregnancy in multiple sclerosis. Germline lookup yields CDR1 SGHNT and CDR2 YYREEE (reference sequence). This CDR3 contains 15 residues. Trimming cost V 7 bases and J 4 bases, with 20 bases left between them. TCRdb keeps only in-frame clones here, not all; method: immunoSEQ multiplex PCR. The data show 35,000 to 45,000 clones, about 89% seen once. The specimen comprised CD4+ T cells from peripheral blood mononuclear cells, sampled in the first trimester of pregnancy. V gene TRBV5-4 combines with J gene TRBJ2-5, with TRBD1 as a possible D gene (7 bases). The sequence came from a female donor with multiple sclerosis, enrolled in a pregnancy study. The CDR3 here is CASGKQGGKGETQYF. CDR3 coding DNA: TGTGCCAGCGGCAAGCAGGGGGGAAAGGGAGAGACCCAGTACTTC.